Listed below are T cell receptor beta chains from one sample, sequenced in a study of tumor-infiltrating lymphocytes in primary liver carcinoma. TCRdb reprocessed the multiplex PCR reads via MiXCR and lists one record per CDR3 protein. The top ten hold about 6% of the sample, which has approximately 330,000 distinct CDR3 sequences, less than 65% seen once. What was sequenced was peripheral blood. The receptors come from a man between 40 and 49 years old with primary liver carcinoma and hepatitis B virus infection. CDR3s include the opening cysteine and the closing phenylalanine or tryptophan. The order of the fields is D gene, clone size, J gene, V gene, CDR3 DNA, CDR3 protein. D genes are given only for firm matches. Clone sizes are given selectively: once, few, many, or a class where the clone is expanded.

NA | few | TRBJ2-1 | TRBV4-1 | TGCGCCAGCAGAGGAACAGGAATCGGCAGCAATGAGCAGTTCTTC | CASRGTGIGSNEQFF
NA | NA | TRBJ2-2 | TRBV30 | TGTGCCTGGAGCTGGTCGAACACCGGGGAGCTGTTTTTT | CAWSWSNTGELFF
NA | medium-sized | TRBJ2-5 | TRBV11-2 | TGTGCCAGCAGCCGGGCGGATCGGCGCCAAGAGACCCAGTACTTC | CASSRADRRQETQYF
NA | NA | TRBJ1-3 | TRBV6-2/TRBV6-3 | TGTGCCAGCAGTTTTCGACGGTCGACCTCTGGAAACACCACATATTTT | CASSFRRSTSGNTTYF
TRBD1 | NA | TRBJ2-6 | TRBV28 | TGTGCCAGCAGTTCCTTCCTCAGTAGGACAGGGGGAACACTTGGGGCCAACGTCCTGACTTTC | CASSSFLSRTGGTLGANVLTF
NA | many | TRBJ2-1 | TRBV6-1 | TGTGCCAGCAGTGAAGCTTCTAGCGCGATGTACAATGAGCAGTTCTTC | CASSEASSAMYNEQFF
NA | NA | TRBJ2-3 | TRBV5-4 | TGTGCCAGCAGCTTGATTGGCAGCTACACAGATACGCAGTATTTT | CASSLIGSYTDTQYF
NA | NA | TRBJ2-7 | TRBV5-1 | TGCGCCAACTTCTCTAATAGACGGCGGGAAGAATCCTACGAGCAGTACTTC | CANFSNRRREESYEQYF
TRBD1 | few | TRBJ2-2 | TRBV7-9 | TGTGCCAGCAGCCGTGGGACAGTGAACACCGGGGAGCTGTTTTTT | CASSRGTVNTGELFF
TRBD2 | many | TRBJ2-7 | TRBV6-5 | TGTGCCAGCAGGGAGGGACTAGCGAGGTCCTACGAGCAGTACTTC | CASREGLARSYEQYF
NA | many | TRBJ1-3 | TRBV6-2/TRBV6-3 | TGTGCCAGCAGCCTCGCGGGCATGGGAAACACCATATATTTT | CASSLAGMGNTIYF
TRBD1 | NA | TRBJ2-7 | TRBV11-2 | TGTGCTAGCAGCTTAGGGACAGTCTACGAGCAGTACTTC | CASSLGTVYEQYF
NA | NA | TRBJ2-1 | TRBV24-1 | TGTGCCACCAGTGATGCTCTAGCCCTCTCCTACAATGAGCAGCTCTTC | CATSDALALSYNEQLF
NA | NA | TRBJ1-6 | TRBV5-5 | TGTGCCAGCAGCTTGTGGGACGCCAGAAATTCACCCCTCCACTTT | CASSLWDARNSPLHF
NA | few | TRBJ1-2 | TRBV13 | TGTGCCAGCAGCTTAGGAGACAGAGGCGGCTACACCTTC | CASSLGDRGGYTF
NA | NA | TRBJ2-2 | TRBV12-3/TRBV12-4 | TGTGCCAGCAGTACCCCGGACGGGGATGGTCGTGTCGGGGAGCTGCTTTTT | CASSTPDGDGRVGELLF
TRBD2 | many | TRBJ2-1 | TRBV29-1 | TGCAGCGGGGGGGGACTAGCGGGAGGTGTTGAGCAGTTCTTC | CSGGGLAGGVEQFF
TRBD1 | many | TRBJ2-7 | TRBV6-5 | TGTGCCAGCAGTTCTGACAGGGTTTCTCTCTACGAGCAGTACTTC | CASSSDRVSLYEQYF
NA | many | TRBJ1-3 | TRBV29-1 | TGCAGCGTTGTCTTTAGAAACACCATATATTTT | CSVVFRNTIYF
NA | NA | TRBJ2-7 | TRBV14 | TGTGCCAGCAGCCAAGATTTCCGCCAGCAGTACTTC | CASSQDFRQQYF
NA | NA | TRBJ1-4 | TRBV4-1 | TGCGCCAGCAGCCAATCAGGCTTCACCCCTAATGAAAAACTGTTTTTT | CASSQSGFTPNEKLFF
TRBD1 | NA | TRBJ2-7 | TRBV11-2 | TGTGCCACCAGACTACAGGGGAATTCCTACGGGCAGTACTTC | CATRLQGNSYGQYF